This TCR beta chain was observed in a study of blood T cell repertoires in COVID-19. V lost 1 base and J lost 3, with 16 bases in between. The CDR3 is 16 amino acids. From germline, CDR1 is LGHNA and CDR2 YNFKEQ. Data came from immunoSEQ multiplex PCR; TCRdb stores just in-frame clones and leaves some out. Among 120,000 or so clones listed, about 90% were seen once. While infection was still active, Seattle patients were enrolled and then followed longitudinally. Sequenced material: peripheral blood. The sequence was collected from a woman aged 60-75 years with COVID-19, enrolled during active disease. V is TRBV4-2 and J is TRBJ2-7; D remains unclear. CDR3 sequence reads: CASSQGRTSRSYEQYF. In DNA, the CDR3 is TGTGCCAGCAGCCAAGGTCGAACCTCCCGTAGCTACGAGCAGTACTTC.